These 12 T cell receptor beta chains were all obtained from the same sample, sequenced in a study of CD8+ T cells in alopecia areata. Described treatment: oral pan-JAK inhibitor, 5-10 mg twice daily. RNA extraction was followed by reverse transcription into cDNA, which acted as the sequencing template. Libraries were prepared by immunoSEQ multiplex PCR; TCRdb keeps only in-frame clonotypes and omits some of them. The sample consists of around 300,000 clones, 45% to 70% of them appearing once. The sample here was CD4+ T cells sorted from blood, taken at approximately week 52, from a patient treated with tofacitinib. The receptors here all came from a human donor with alopecia areata.

This clone was seen a few times. CDR3 DNA: TGTGCCAGCAGCCCGTGGAGGTTACAGGGAAGAAACATTCAGTACTTC. This gives the protein CASSPWRLQGRNIQYF. This sequence joins TRBV11-2 and TRBJ2-4, with D maybe TRBD1 (6 bases). CDR3 length: 16 residues. The V gene lost 5 bases and the J gene lost 6 bases, with 20 bases spanning the gap. The germline CDR1 and CDR2 sequences are SGHAT and FQNNGV.

This clone was seen more than once but under ten times. An end of the junction differs from the germline gene, which may be a read error. The chain carries TRBV29-1 and TRBJ2-1, with D tentatively TRBD1 (5 bases). The CDR3 sequence is 11 residues long. Germline assignment: CDR1 SQVTM and CDR2 ANQGSEA. The CDR3 is CSVGGHQERFF. As DNA, the CDR3 is TGCAGCGTTGGGGGCCATCAAGAGCGGTTCTTC.

The rearrangement uses TRBV19 and TRBJ1-1, with D perhaps TRBD1 (6 bases). Trimming shortened V by 3 bases and J by 4 bases, and 12 bases separated the two germline ends. The CDR3 spans 14 residues. Per the germline V gene, CDR1 is LNHDA and CDR2 is SQIVND (reference sequence). The CDR3 is CASSIQGGSTEAFF. The CDR3 coding sequence is TGTGCCAGTAGTATTCAAGGGGGTAGCACTGAAGCTTTCTTT.

This clone showed up just a few times. The chain combines TRBV7-9 with TRBJ2-3; no firm D call. The CDR3 is 13 residues long. V was cut by 6 bases and J by 0 bases, with 7 bases left in between. Per germline, CDR1 SEHNR and CDR2 FQNEAQ (reference sequence). The CDR3 nucleotides are TGTGCCAGCAGTTCAAGTAGCACAGATACGCAGTATTTT. It codes for CASSSSSTDTQYF. Looking up the rest from reference TRBV7-9 and TRBJ2-3 gives the full variable domain: DTGVSQNPRHKITKRGQNVTFRCDPISEHNRLYWYRQTLGQGPEFLTYFQNEAQLEKSRLLSDRFSAERPKGSFSTLEIQRTEQGDSAMYLCASSSSSTDTQYFGPGTRLTVL.

The chain links TRBV4-1 to TRBJ1-6, with 7 bases fitting TRBD1. The CDR3 has 15 residues. Losses at the gene ends were 3 bases for V and 10 bases for J; bases not matched to a gene: 9. Germline loops: CDR1 MGHRA, CDR2 YSYEKL. CDR3 loop: CASSQSTGSWSPLHF. As DNA, the CDR3 is TGCGCCAGCAGCCAGTCGACAGGGTCGTGGTCACCCCTCCACTTT.

Regarding this clone: A junction end diverges from the germline sequence, so it may reflect a read error. The chain recombines TRBV7-7 with TRBJ2-3; weak D call: TRBD2 (6 bases). Germline CDR1 SSHAT, CDR2 FNYEAQ (reference sequence). CDR3 length: 16 amino acids. The CDR3 sequence: CASSLGSGGGTDTQYF. The CDR3 bases are TGTGCTAGCAGCTTAGGATCAGGCGGGGGCACAGATACGCAGTATTTT.

J is TRBJ1-5 and V is TRBV29-1; the match to TRBD1 covers 7 bases. The CDR3 is made up of 13 amino acids. The trim removed 4 bases at V and 6 bases at J, leaving 6 bases unmatched. Germline V gene lookup returns CDR1 SQVTM and CDR2 ANQGSEA. The CDR3 sequence: CSVGQGVTQPQHF. CDR3 DNA: TGCAGCGTTGGACAGGGAGTGACTCAGCCCCAGCATTTT.

The chain joins TRBV11-2 to TRBJ1-5, with no clear D. Germline CDR1 is SGHAT and CDR2 is FQNNGV. The CDR3 runs to 13 residues. Trimming pared 4 bases from V and 5 bases from J, leaving 9 bases between. In DNA form, the CDR3 reads TGTGCCAGCAGCTCCCACATGGATCAGCCCCAGCATTTT. Its translation: CASSSHMDQPQHF.

The rearrangement joins TRBV11-2 to TRBJ2-1; D unclear. CDR1 and CDR2 from the germline V gene are SGHAT and FQNNGV. V lost 1 base and J lost 9, with 10 bases in between. The CDR3 has 13 amino acids. CDR3 region: CASSLGVQTEQFF. The CDR3 bases are TGTGCCAGCAGCTTAGGGGTCCAGACTGAGCAGTTCTTC.

This clone was observed a handful of times. This rearrangement joins TRBV4-2 to TRBJ2-5, with D tentatively TRBD1 (6 bases). The CDR3 consists of 15 residues. V gave up 0 bases and J gave up 5 bases, with 13 bases separating them. Germline assignment: CDR1 LGHNA and CDR2 YNFKEQ. The CDR3 sequence is CASSQERGKWETQYF. The CDR3 DNA reads as TGTGCCAGCAGCCAAGAAAGGGGGAAATGGGAGACCCAGTACTTC.

The CDR3: CSVGGDTGELFF. As DNA, the CDR3 is TGCAGCGTTGGTGGGGACACCGGGGAGCTGTTTTTT. The chain joins TRBV29-1 to TRBJ2-2; the D is unclear. CDR1 and CDR2 (germline): SQVTM, ANQGSEA. The V gene lost 4 bases and the J gene lost 3 bases, with 6 bases spanning the gap. CDR3 length: 12 amino acids.

The CDR3 here is CASSLVPDRTNTEAFF. CDR3 nucleotides: TGTGCCAGCAGCTTGGTTCCAGACAGGACGAACACTGAAGCTTTCTTT. The chain couples TRBV5-4 to TRBJ1-1, with D maybe TRBD1 (6 bases). The germline V gene has CDR1 SGHNT and CDR2 YYREEE (reference sequence). Trimming pared 0 bases from V and 1 base from J, leaving 13 bases between. The CDR3 totals 16 residues.